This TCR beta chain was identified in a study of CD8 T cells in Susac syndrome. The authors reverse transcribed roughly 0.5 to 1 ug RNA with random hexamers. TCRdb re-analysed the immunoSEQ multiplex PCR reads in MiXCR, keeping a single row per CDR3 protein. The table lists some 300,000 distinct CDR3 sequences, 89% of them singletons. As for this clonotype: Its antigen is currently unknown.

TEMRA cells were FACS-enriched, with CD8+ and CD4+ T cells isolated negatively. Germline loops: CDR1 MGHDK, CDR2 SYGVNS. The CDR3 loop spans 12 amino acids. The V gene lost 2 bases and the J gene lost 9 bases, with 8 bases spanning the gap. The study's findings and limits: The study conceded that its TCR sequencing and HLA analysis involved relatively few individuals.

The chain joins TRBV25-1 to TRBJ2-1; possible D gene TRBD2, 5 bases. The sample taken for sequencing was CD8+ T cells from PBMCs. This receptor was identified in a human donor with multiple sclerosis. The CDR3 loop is CASSEAGIEQFF. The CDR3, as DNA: TGTGCCAGCAGTGAAGCGGGCATTGAGCAGTTCTTC.